These 32 T cell receptor beta chains were sequenced from one sample in a study of response to subunit inactivated influenza vaccine. One entry per CDR3 protein results from TCRdb running MiXCR on the RT-PCR reads. This table has roughly 460,000 distinct CDR3 sequences, approximately 10% appearing once. This material consisted of PBMCs from blood, taken roughly 6 weeks after vaccination. The receptors were gathered from a man between 50 and 59 years old who received an inactivated influenza vaccine.

The rearrangement joins TRBV20-1 to TRBJ2-2; no reliable D call. Trimming took 6 bases from V and 0 from J, leaving 11 bases between them. The CDR3 sequence is 14 residues long. Looked up from germline, CDR1 is DFQATT and CDR2 is SNEGSKA (reference sequence). The CDR3 sequence: CSARRAANTGELFF. The CDR3 nucleotides read TGCAGTGCCCGGAGAGCAGCGAACACCGGGGAGCTGTTTTTT.

Only a few counts were recorded for this clonotype. The chain combines TRBV5-1 with TRBJ2-2; no clear D. The V gene's germline CDR1 is SGHRS and CDR2 YFSETQ. The CDR3 totals 13 residues. Trimming took 4 bases from V and 6 from J, leaving 10 bases between them. The CDR3, as DNA: TGCGCCAGCAGCCCAAGGGTTTCCGGGGAGCTGTTTTTT. Translated: CASSPRVSGELFF.

This clonotype was detected a few times. The chain employs TRBV2 and TRBJ2-3, with D unclear. This CDR3 contains 17 residues. V lost 7 bases to trimming and J lost 3 bases, with 23 bases between them. Germline V gives CDR1 SNHLY, CDR2 FYNNEI. Here the CDR3 reads CASNPPLGVVFTDTQYF. For the CDR3, the DNA is TGTGCCAGCAACCCTCCCCTCGGAGTCGTCTTTACAGATACGCAGTATTTT.

The CDR3 protein is CASSYLSRTIPYEQYF. CDR3 DNA sequence: TGTGCCAGCAGTTACCTGAGCAGGACGATACCCTACGAGCAGTACTTC. The rearrangement joins TRBV6-5 to TRBJ2-7; D gene uncertain. The CDR3 extends over 16 amino acids. From germline, CDR1 is MNHEY and CDR2 SVGAGI. The V and J ends lost 2 bases and 2 bases respectively, with 16 bases between them.

The gene calls are TRBV5-6 and TRBJ2-1; tentative D call: TRBD2 (6 bases). This CDR3 has 17 residues. The V gene's germline CDR1 is SGHDT and CDR2 YYEEEE. Deletions cut 4 bases from V and 6 bases from J, with 23 bases between. CDR3 in amino acids: CASSHGSSGVSANEQFF. As DNA, the CDR3 is TGTGCCAGCAGCCACGGATCTTCGGGGGTCTCGGCCAATGAGCAGTTCTTC.

This clonotype has ten or more counts. The CDR3 protein is CASSDRGPIDEQYF. The CDR3, as DNA: TGTGCCAGCAGTGACAGGGGGCCTATAGACGAGCAGTACTTC. The gene calls are TRBV12-3 or TRBV12-4 and TRBJ2-7; TRBD1 matches 10 bases. With 5 bases clipped from V and 5 bases from J, the junction kept 6 bases outside the gene matches. The CDR3 contains 14 residues.

The rearrangement joins TRBV5-5 to TRBJ2-3; D remains unclear. Trimming removed 0 bases from V and 6 bases from J, with 11 bases in between. The germline CDR1 and CDR2 sequences are SGHKS and YYEKEE (reference sequence). The CDR3 is 14 residues long. The DNA of the CDR3 is TGTGCCAGCAGCTTGGGACCGGGTAGTGATACGCAGTATTTT. It is translated as CASSLGPGSDTQYF.

In this sample, this clonotype turned up a few times. The rearrangement links TRBV5-4 to TRBJ2-7; D may match TRBD1 or TRBD2 (5 bases each). The CDR3 is 15 residues long. Trimming took 0 bases from V and 3 from J, leaving 13 bases between them. CDR1 SGHNT and CDR2 YYREEE come from the germline V gene (reference sequence). CDR3 in amino acids: CASSLGRGGYYEQYF. Here the CDR3 DNA reads TGTGCCAGCAGCTTGGGCCGGGGCGGCTACTACGAGCAGTACTTC.

This clonotype was seen more than once but under ten times. The V and J genes are TRBV28 and TRBJ2-5; D unresolved. V lost 6 bases and J 2 bases, leaving 13 bases between the germline ends. The V gene's germline CDR1 is MDHEN and CDR2 SYDVKM. There are 14 residues in the CDR3. CDR3 amino acids: CASSPLAEQETQYF. The CDR3 nucleotides read TGTGCCAGCAGCCCCCTCGCGGAACAAGAGACCCAGTACTTC.

The chain links TRBV7-9 to TRBJ2-1, with 9 bases aligning to TRBD2. The V and J ends lost 7 bases and 2 bases, in that order; junction bases with no gene match: 3. Per germline, CDR1 SEHNR and CDR2 FQNEAQ (reference sequence). CDR3 length equals 14 residues. The DNA of the CDR3 is TGTGCCAGCAAGGCGGGGGGGCCCTACAATGAGCAGTTCTTC. It yields the protein CASKAGGPYNEQFF.

This clonotype was recorded a few times. The CDR3 sequence: CASSRDLSTGELFF. The CDR3 DNA sequence: TGTGCCAGTAGTCGGGACCTGAGCACCGGGGAGCTGTTTTTT. The V and J genes are TRBV27 and TRBJ2-2; perhaps D is TRBD1 or TRBD2 (5 bases each). From germline, CDR1 is MNHEY and CDR2 SMNVEV (reference sequence). The length of the CDR3 is 14 residues. V lost 9 bases and J lost 4, with 15 bases in between.

This clonotype was detected a few times. The V call is TRBV19, the J call TRBJ2-1, with 11 bases fitting TRBD2. Trimming cost V 3 bases and J 1 base; bases outside gene matches: 2. Germline CDR1 and CDR2: LNHDA and SQIVND (reference sequence). This CDR3 has 16 amino acids. The CDR3 spells CASSIASGRSYNEQFF. The CDR3 nucleotides read TGTGCCAGTAGTATTGCTAGCGGGAGGTCCTACAATGAGCAGTTCTTC.

The V call is TRBV6-5, the J call TRBJ2-3; 8 bases align to TRBD1. CDR1 MNHEY and CDR2 SVGAGI come from the germline V gene. CDR3 length: 18 amino acids. V gave up 3 bases and J gave up 3 bases; unmatched junction bases: 14. CDR3 protein: CASSYAYRGQGWTDTQYF. As DNA, the CDR3 is TGTGCCAGCAGTTATGCCTACCGAGGACAGGGTTGGACAGATACGCAGTATTTT.

The sample holds a few counts of this clonotype. The chain combines TRBV7-9 with TRBJ1-5; D possibly corresponds to TRBD1 (5 bases). V shed 5 bases and J shed 8 bases, with 10 bases lying between them. Germline CDR1 is SEHNR and CDR2 is FQNEAQ (reference sequence). The CDR3 is made up of 12 amino acids. The CDR3 bases are TGTGCCAGCAGCACCAGGGAGGAGCCCCAGCATTTT. Translated: CASSTREEPQHF.

Note on this clonotype: A read error may explain this, as a much larger clone is one base away. The chain uses TRBV5-1 and TRBJ2-1, with 9 bases identical to TRBD1. Germline CDR1 reads SGHRS; CDR2 reads YFSETQ. V lost 4 bases, J lost 7 bases, and 9 bases stayed unmatched. This CDR3 contains 15 residues. The CDR3 coding sequence is TGCGCCAGCAGCCCCCGGGACAGGGCAAGGAATGAGCAGTTCTTC. Amino acid sequence: CASSPRDRARNEQFF.

The rearrangement links TRBV7-9 to TRBJ2-1; TRBD1 is a possible D gene (5 bases). The CDR3 spans 15 residues. Trimming took 8 bases from V and 3 from J, leaving 17 bases between them. CDR1 SEHNR and CDR2 FQNEAQ come from the germline V gene (reference sequence). DNA of the CDR3: TGTGCCAGCGGTTCTGTTCAGGGATTCTACAATGAGCAGTTCTTC. This gives the protein CASGSVQGFYNEQFF.

This chain joins TRBV5-1 and TRBJ1-5, with a weak D call TRBD1 (6 bases). Germline-derived CDR1 and CDR2 are SGHRS and YFSETQ. Trimming removed 2 bases from V and 7 bases from J, with 16 bases in between. The length of the CDR3 is 15 residues. The CDR3 DNA sequence: TGCGCCAGCAGCTTTGAAGGGGGGACTGGGCAGCCCCAGCATTTT. It is translated as CASSFEGGTGQPQHF.

This clonotype occurred a few times. The chain couples TRBV3-1 to TRBJ1-6; no firm D call. Germline assignment: CDR1 LGHDT and CDR2 YNNKEL (reference sequence). The CDR3 loop spans 13 amino acids. Trimming took 5 bases from V and 7 from J, leaving 9 bases between them. This chain's CDR3 is CASSEVRNSPLHF. CDR3 DNA sequence: TGTGCCAGCAGCGAGGTGCGAAATTCACCCCTCCACTTT.

V gene TRBV27 combines with J gene TRBJ2-7; maybe TRBD2 (5 bases). V was trimmed by 2 bases and J by 1 base, leaving 12 bases between them. Germline V CDR1 and CDR2: MNHEY, SMNVEV (reference sequence). This CDR3 comprises 15 residues. Written as DNA, the CDR3 is TGTGCCAGCAGTTTACGGAGGACCGAGTCCTACGAGCAGTACTTC. This codes for CASSLRRTESYEQYF.

This rearrangement joins TRBV18 to TRBJ2-7, with 8 bases fitting TRBD2. The V segment lost 3 bases and the J segment 3 bases; nucleotides outside the gene matches: 7. The CDR3 loop spans 15 amino acids. Looked up from germline, CDR1 is KGHSH and CDR2 is LQKENI. This CDR3 reads CASSPLAGPNYEQYF. CDR3 DNA: TGTGCCAGCTCACCTTTAGCGGGACCGAACTACGAGCAGTACTTC.

This clonotype was picked up a small number of times. CDR3 in DNA: TGTGCCAGCAGACCTACCTCAGGGGTGAGAACCGGGGAGCTGTTTTTT. This encodes CASRPTSGVRTGELFF. The chain links TRBV12-3 or TRBV12-4 to TRBJ2-2, with a tentative D call TRBD1 (6 bases). The CDR3 has 16 residues. With 6 bases removed from V and 5 bases from J, the gap between germline ends came to 19 bases.

Written as DNA, the CDR3 is TGTGCCAGCAGCTTAGATCCGGCCCCCAATAGCTACGAGCAGTACTTC. Protein sequence: CASSLDPAPNSYEQYF. This chain links TRBV7-2 with TRBJ2-7; D remains ambiguous. This CDR3 has 16 residues. V shed 1 base and J shed 3 bases, with 16 bases lying between them. Per germline, CDR1 SGHTA and CDR2 FQGNSA.

The rearrangement uses TRBV5-1 and TRBJ2-5; D tentatively reads TRBD1 or TRBD2 (5 bases each). Germline lookup yields CDR1 SGHRS and CDR2 YFSETQ. The CDR3 is 16 residues long. V was trimmed by 3 bases and J by 4 bases, leaving 19 bases between them. This chain's CDR3 is CASSSAPRGAGETQYF. The CDR3 nucleotides read TGCGCCAGCAGCTCAGCTCCTAGGGGTGCGGGAGAGACCCAGTACTTC.

This clonotype was found many times. CDR3 amino acids: CASSFSRGRGDTQYF. CDR3 bases: TGTGCCAGCAGTTTTTCCCGGGGGCGAGGGGATACGCAGTATTTT. The chain employs TRBV12-3 or TRBV12-4 and TRBJ2-3; D possibly matches TRBD1 or TRBD2 (6 bases each). This CDR3 contains 15 residues. The ends were cut back, 3 bases at V and 6 bases at J, with 16 bases in the middle.

In this sample, this clonotype turned up a few times. The CDR3 coding sequence is TGCGCCAGCAGCTTGGTTCCGTGGGGGACTAGCGATTCCTACGAGCAGTACTTC. Translating it yields CASSLVPWGTSDSYEQYF. V gene TRBV5-1 combines with J gene TRBJ2-7; 10 bases match TRBD2. This CDR3 has 18 amino acids. Germline V gene lookup returns CDR1 SGHRS and CDR2 YFSETQ. V dropped 0 bases and J dropped 1; count of bases not matched to a gene: 10.

This chain joins TRBV10-2 and TRBJ1-4; D remains unclear. The CDR3 has 15 amino acids. Germline CDR1 reads WSHSY; CDR2 reads SAAADI. The V end was cut by 6 bases, the J end by 0 bases, with 11 bases between. CDR3 sequence reads: CASRGGSATNEKLFF. CDR3 DNA: TGCGCCAGCAGGGGAGGGAGTGCAACTAATGAAAAACTGTTTTTT.

The chain carries TRBV20-1 and TRBJ2-7, with 8 nucleotides matching TRBD2. V was pared by 6 bases and J by 2 bases, with 6 bases of the junction left unmatched. Per germline, CDR1 DFQATT and CDR2 SNEGSKA (reference sequence). The CDR3 contains 13 residues. In DNA form, the CDR3 reads TGCAGTGCCACCGGGACTAGGACCTACGAGCAGTACTTC. It encodes CSATGTRTYEQYF.

The chain employs TRBV14 and TRBJ1-6; D is perhaps TRBD1 (5 bases). The CDR3 length is 15 residues. V lost 3 bases and J lost 9, with 15 bases in between. Germline V gene data show CDR1 as SGHDN and CDR2 as FVKESK. CDR3 sequence reads: CASSQDNLGASPLHF. The CDR3 DNA reads as TGTGCCAGCAGCCAGGACAATCTCGGGGCTTCACCCCTCCACTTT.

This clonotype has only a few counts. The gene calls are TRBV30 and TRBJ2-1; unclear D gene. Germline CDR1 and CDR2: GTSNPN and SVGIG (reference sequence). V was shortened by 1 base and J by 0 bases, with 7 bases between the two germline ends. The CDR3 totals 14 residues. CDR3 residues: CAWSGPSSYNEQFF. The CDR3 DNA reads as TGTGCCTGGAGTGGTCCCAGCTCCTACAATGAGCAGTTCTTC. Together with reference TRBV30 and TRBJ2-1, the CDR3 gives the full variable domain: SQTIHQWPATLVQPVGSPLSLECTVEGTSNPNLYWYRQAAGRGLQLLFYSVGIGQISSEVPQNLSASRPQDRQFILSSKKLLLSDSGFYLCAWSGPSSYNEQFFGPGTRLTVL.

This clonotype was recorded at least ten times. The chain is built from TRBV5-1 and TRBJ2-7; D is unresolved. Germline CDR1 is SGHRS and CDR2 is YFSETQ. Trimming cost V 1 base and J 3 bases, with 14 bases left between them. The CDR3 consists of 15 residues. Here the CDR3 DNA reads TGCGCCAGCAGCTTGTTTTCCGGCAGCAACTACGAGCAGTACTTC. This encodes CASSLFSGSNYEQYF.

This clonotype was seen more than once but under ten times. The J gene is TRBJ2-7, the V gene TRBV28; tentatively, D is TRBD1 (7 bases). Trimming pared 2 bases from V and 3 bases from J, leaving 14 bases between. The CDR3 consists of 15 residues. The germline V gene has CDR1 MDHEN and CDR2 SYDVKM. The CDR3 spells CASSLGAGQSYEQYF. CDR3 nucleotides: TGTGCCAGCAGTTTAGGCGCGGGACAGAGCTACGAGCAGTACTTC.

A remark on this clonotype: Germline is not matched at one junction end, which may reflect a read error. V is TRBV28 and J is TRBJ2-2, with D unclear. Looked up from germline, CDR1 is MDHEN and CDR2 is SYDVKM. The CDR3 is 12 amino acids. The CDR3 nucleotides read TGTGCCAGCACCCGGAACCCCGGGGAGCTGTTTTTT. It is translated as CASTRNPGELFF.